This T cell receptor (beta chain) was identified during a study of OX40 agonist ivuxolimab in advanced cancers. Looking at the study overall: Ivuxolimab, which targeted the costimulatory receptor OX40 (CD134), was an agonistic, fully human IgG2 monoclonal antibody. Intravenous ivuxolimab was administered to patients every 2 weeks at six dose levels: 0.01, 0.1, 0.3, 1.5, 3 and 10 mg/kg. Among the roughly 52 dose-escalation patients, approximately 20 had hepatocellular carcinoma, around 15 melanoma, 9 renal cell carcinoma and 9 head and neck cancer. The dose-escalation cohort was roughly 80% male with a mean age of approximately 60 years, ranging from roughly 20 to 80. Patients were allowed to have had prior anti-PD-1, anti-PD-L1 or anti-CTLA-4 therapy, and approximately 40% of the dose-escalation patients had been treated with checkpoint inhibitors. Three dose-escalation patients achieved partial responses, one with hepatocellular carcinoma and two with cutaneous melanoma. Peripheral TCRbeta sequencing was intended to test whether TCR sequence diversity was altered and clonal T-cell expansion was caused by ivuxolimab. The paper covers the monotherapy dose-escalation part of the phase I ivuxolimab trial, which included N of about 50 patients. What the study reported, not specific to this receptor: Low levels of normalized T-cell clonal expansion were also seen in some nonresponding patients. In the 0.1-3.0 mg/kg groups, partial responders had among the lowest normalized peripheral clonal expansion, particularly in CD8+ T cells. Antigen specificity was not determined for the clonally expanded peripheral T cells. At doses of 0.1 to 3.0 mg/kg, clonal expansion of both CD4+ and CD8+ blood T cells was observed from baseline to week 6. On average, CD8+ T cells showed more expanded clones than CD4+ T cells after ivuxolimab.

Concerning this clone: The target of this receptor is not known. No per-base quality is available; no much larger clone lies one base away.

To sequence the TCRbeta CDR3 region, genomic DNA was isolated from the sorted cells. TCRbeta CDR3 regions were sequenced using the immunoSEQ Assay. TCRdb retrieved this table from immuneACCESS and kept in-frame rearrangements only. Not all clones are present; in checked studies, unresolved V genes account for under half, and no reason is known for the remainder. The sample has around 15,000 clones on record, roughly four fifths of them singletons. About 12% of the sample is taken by the ten largest. From the cysteine through the phenylalanine, the CDR3 covers 17 amino acids. Solely the CDR3 DNA is kept, with 51 bases framed from the first base. The germline V gene sets CDR1 to SGHAT and CDR2 to FQNNGV. V is pared back by 4 bases and J by 9 bases, with 28 bases lying between the germline termini. Patients with a history of autoimmune disease or receiving systemic immunosuppression were excluded from the trial. Peripheral blood for TCR sequencing was collected from all dose cohorts at baseline, on cycle 4 day 1, and on cycle 7 day 1. Samples came from an open-label, multicenter, first-in-human phase I dose-escalation trial of ivuxolimab. Adults with locally advanced or metastatic melanoma, renal cell, hepatocellular, or head and neck squamous cell carcinoma were enrolled in the trial. CD4+ and CD8+ T cells were sorted separately from peripheral blood before TCR sequencing.

The source is an adult with an advanced solid tumor such as melanoma, head and neck, liver or kidney cancer. Recombination joined TRBV11-2 with TRBJ2-7; the D gene may be TRBD1 or TRBD2, since each aligns over 6 bases. The source was CD4+ or CD8+ T cells sorted from blood, collected in a trial of the OX40 agonist ivuxolimab. The CDR3 reads as follows: CASSSKSGGDKLQSQYF. The sequenced DNA is TGTGCCAGCAGCTCGAAGTCAGGAGGGGACAAACTCCAGTCGCAGTACTTC.